The rows below give T cell receptor beta chains drawn from one sample of a study of graft-versus-host responses after intestinal transplantation. Antigens of these TCRs are unknown. Assay: immunoSEQ multiplex PCR; the TCRdb copy retains only in-frame clones and omits some. Among approximately 46,000 clones listed, approximately 88% were seen once. Material: unstimulated CD4+ T cells sorted from spleen or lymph node cells, obtained before transplant. Source of these receptors: a human donor who was the organ donor for an intestinal transplant. Each CDR3 is given with its conserved first and last residue. The D gene is left open where the match is weak. Clone size appears in some rows only: once, few, many, or a class for an expanded clone.

v_call: TRBV7-9
clone_size: .
j_call: TRBJ2-5
d_call: TRBD2
cdr3_length: 16
cdr3_nt: TGTGCCAGCAGTCGTGGAGCGGGGGGTATCCAAGAGACCCAGTACTTC
cdr3_aa: CASSRGAGGIQETQYF

v_call: TRBV14
clone_size: .
j_call: TRBJ1-1
d_call: .
cdr3_length: 15
cdr3_nt: TGTGCCAGCAGCCAAGAAAGGGGTTTGAACACTGAAGCTTTCTTT
cdr3_aa: CASSQERGLNTEAFF

v_call: TRBV7-6
clone_size: .
j_call: TRBJ2-6
d_call: .
cdr3_length: 13
cdr3_nt: TGTGCCAGCAGCTTAGATAGGGCCAACGTCCTGACTTTC
cdr3_aa: CASSLDRANVLTF

v_call: TRBV7-2
clone_size: .
j_call: TRBJ2-1
d_call: TRBD2
cdr3_length: 14
cdr3_nt: TGTGCCAGCAGCTTAGGACTAGCCTTCAATGAGCAGTTCTTC
cdr3_aa: CASSLGLAFNEQFF

v_call: TRBV19
clone_size: .
j_call: TRBJ1-1
d_call: .
cdr3_length: 14
cdr3_nt: TGTGCCAGTAGTATCATCCCCGGGTCGGCTGAAGCTTTCTTT
cdr3_aa: CASSIIPGSAEAFF

v_call: TRBV30
clone_size: .
j_call: TRBJ2-2
d_call: TRBD2
cdr3_length: 14
cdr3_nt: TGTGCCTGGAGCCAAATGGGGAGGGCCGGGGAGCTGTTTTTT
cdr3_aa: CAWSQMGRAGELFF

v_call: TRBV6-5
clone_size: once
j_call: TRBJ2-5
d_call: .
cdr3_length: 16
cdr3_nt: TGTGCCAGCAGTTACTCGACTTGGCAGTCACAAGAGACCCAGTACTTC
cdr3_aa: CASSYSTWQSQETQYF

v_call: TRBV15
clone_size: .
j_call: TRBJ1-2
d_call: .
cdr3_length: 19
cdr3_nt: TGTGCCACCAGCAGAGAAGACGGGTCCTCGCGGGCGGGCATATATGGCTACACCTTC
cdr3_aa: CATSREDGSSRAGIYGYTF

v_call: TRBV4-1
clone_size: few
j_call: TRBJ1-2
d_call: TRBD1
cdr3_length: 14
cdr3_nt: TGCGCCAGCAGCCAAGGGACAGGGGGCGATGGCTACACCTTC
cdr3_aa: CASSQGTGGDGYTF

v_call: TRBV6-1
clone_size: .
j_call: TRBJ1-1
d_call: TRBD1
cdr3_length: 14
cdr3_nt: TGTGCCAGCAGTCTCGGGACAGGGCCCCAGTCTGCTTTCTTT
cdr3_aa: CASSLGTGPQSAFF

v_call: TRBV7-2
clone_size: few
j_call: TRBJ1-2
d_call: .
cdr3_length: 13
cdr3_nt: TGTGCCAGCAGCTTAGCGCGATCGGGGGGCTACACCTTC
cdr3_aa: CASSLARSGGYTF

v_call: TRBV7-2
clone_size: .
j_call: TRBJ1-5
d_call: .
cdr3_length: 15
cdr3_nt: TGTGCCAGCAGCTTACCGTGGGGGGGAGATCAGCCCCAGCATTTT
cdr3_aa: CASSLPWGGDQPQHF

v_call: TRBV30
clone_size: .
j_call: TRBJ2-7
d_call: .
cdr3_length: 16
cdr3_nt: TGTGCCCGGCGGACAAGGGGTGGACCCGAACCTTACGAGCAGTACTTC
cdr3_aa: CARRTRGGPEPYEQYF